This T cell receptor beta chain was found in a study of blood T cells in healthy people across ages (dated by TCRdb to about 2015). The study in broad terms: In model experiments, template switching captured about one uniquely barcoded TCR beta cDNA molecule for every two T cells. The study analyzed two additional independent replicas of 1 million unique cDNA reads from the same blood draw for two donors, one aged 18 to 29 and one aged 80 or older. Using deep sequencing normalized with unique cDNA molecular identifiers, the study measured how TCR beta repertoire diversity changes with age. To avoid experimental bias, donors of different ages were randomly spread across the sequencing lanes. Four age groups were formed from the donors: young (average approximately 16 years), middle-aged (approximately 39), aged (62) and long-lived (around 82). Findings and caveats that apply to the study as a whole: Compared with the aged group, more naive CD4+ T cells, fewer expanded clones and increased TCR diversity were shown by the long-lived group, suggesting age selection. Since profiling was done on bulk unsorted PBMCs, naive and antigen-experienced compartments could not be conclusively compared. The CMV infection status of donors was not known, potentially confounding age-related changes in expanded clonotypes. As age increased, observed TCR beta diversity per million T cells dropped in a roughly linear way, and a significant reduction was already evident by age 40. Estimates of total diversity based on one million sequenced T cells were regarded as lower bounds and as underestimates. Observed TCR beta diversity correlated strongly with the percentage of naive T cells measured by flow cytometry.

A word on this clonotype: The clone's antigen remains unknown. An end of the junction does not agree with germline; a read error may underlie this.

Library construction relied on 5' RACE. The reads were generated on an Illumina HiSeq 2500. The second PCR ran for roughly 7 to 11 cycles and used a J-beta primer mix along with a sample-barcoded 5' primer. A unique molecular identifier was introduced onto each TCR beta cDNA molecule by a template-switch 5' adaptor carrying 12 random nucleotides. At least 3 million CDR3-containing paired-end reads were obtained from each sample. First-strand cDNA synthesis was performed from all RNA using the Mint cDNA synthesis kit, with priming by a TRBC-specific oligonucleotide. After uracil-DNA glycosylase treatment, a first 18-cycle PCR used universal primers M1SS and BC2_uni_R on all cDNA. For the original study's pipeline: For normalization, 1 million high-quality reads, each with a distinct molecular identifier, were randomly selected from each sample. Reads sharing molecular identifiers were discarded rather than binned into consensus sequences. MiTCR, with a Q25 quality threshold and the strictest error-elimination algorithm, was used for CDR3 identification, clonotype clustering and error correction. A nonparametric unseen species model using Euler transformation provided a lower-bound estimate of total TCR beta diversity. TCRdb passed the public sequencing reads through fastp at Q25 and MiXCR, retaining productive beta sequences. Rows with a matching CDR3 protein are joined into one entry that keeps the most common DNA and genes. Clone size and V and J calls follow TCRdb, not the original study. Within this sample are fewer than 1,000,000 distinct CDR3 sequences, with approximately 48% of them counted one time only. Approximately 20% of the sample is in the top ten clones.

The donors were about 40 Caucasian individuals from Russia, aged 6 to 90 years, who were systemically healthy. Each donor gave approximately 9.3 milliliters of peripheral blood, collected into EDTA-treated Vacutainer tubes. Ficoll-Paque density-gradient centrifugation was used to isolate PBMCs, with at least 6.5 million per sample. Trizol reagent was used to extract total RNA from the PBMCs, yielding at least 5 micrograms per sample. For every donor, an aliquot of PBMCs went through flow cytometry to measure the percentages of naive CD45RAhigh/CD27high T cells. The sequencing sample was made of blood. This sequence originates from a man aged 55 to 70 in good health.

The nucleotide sequence reads as follows: TGTGCCTGGAGGATTAGCGGGGGGTCGGCTAACTATGGCTGCACCTTC. The resulting protein is CAWRISGGSANYGCTF. The V and J genes are TRBV30 and TRBJ1-2; TRBD1 is possibly the D segment (5 matching bases). CDR1 and CDR2, looked up from the germline V gene (reference sequence), are GTSNPN and SVGIG. The CDR3 numbers 16 residues from cysteine through phenylalanine. Only the CDR3 region is kept as DNA, spanning 48 bases read in frame from base 1.